The next 15 T cell receptor beta chains were all read from a single sample in a study of shared clonotypes between healthy human individuals (dated by TCRdb to 2018 to 2021). Library preparation was by the immunoSEQ multiplex PCR assay. This immuneACCESS table, as held by TCRdb, lists in-frame sequences with V and J called but not all clones. Of the missing ones, under half trace to an unresolved V gene in checked studies; the others have no known cause. The sample has over a million clones on record, approximately 98% of them singletons. The ten largest clonotypes hold less than 0.55% of the sample. Sequencing input: naive CD4+ T cells sorted from blood. What the cell subset or site label conveys for this sample: CD45RA+ positively selected. The receptors stem from a man aged 30-40 years in good health.

For this clone: Likely a read error: the CDR3 ends without its conserved phenylalanine or tryptophan. The limits of the CDR3 on the DNA are not certain, so only TCRdb's listed CDR3 is given. The chain joins TRBV10-2 to TRBJ2-7; the DNA was not compared with TRBD2, the D call given in the table. CDR1 and CDR2 (germline): WSHSY, SAAADI. The CDR3 extends over 12 residues, inclusive of both ends. The CDR3 region is CASSDRLAGPLL.

The genes are TRBV7-2 and TRBJ2-7, with D tentatively TRBD1 (5 bases). This CDR3 spans 15 amino acids. With 3 bases removed from V and 0 bases from J, the gap between germline ends came to 12 bases. Germline CDR1 is SGHTA and CDR2 is FQGNSA. The CDR3 protein is CASSFFQGSSYEQYF. In nucleotides, the CDR3 is TGTGCCAGCAGCTTCTTTCAGGGATCCTCCTACGAGCAGTACTTC.

The chain couples TRBV5-6 to TRBJ1-1; 10 bases line up with TRBD1. Germline CDR1 SGHDT, CDR2 YYEEEE. J was trimmed by 8 bases and V by 1 base; bases with no gene match: 8. The CDR3 contains 15 residues. The CDR3: CASSLLATGGSEAFF. CDR3 coding DNA: TGTGCCAGCAGCTTGTTAGCGACAGGGGGCTCCGAAGCTTTCTTT.

V and J are TRBV7-9 and TRBJ1-2; no definite D call. The CDR3 extends over 13 amino acids. Between the trimmed V and J ends, which lost 3 bases and 5 bases, there was a span of 10 bases. Germline V gene sequence: CDR1 SEHNR, CDR2 FQNEAQ (reference sequence). The CDR3 bases are TGTGCCAGCAGCTTTGGGATGGGGTATGGCTACACCTTC. Translating gives CASSFGMGYGYTF.

The chain employs TRBV19 and TRBJ2-6; D is unresolved. This CDR3 contains 17 residues. V was pared by 5 bases and J by 0 bases, with 14 bases between. CDR1 LNHDA and CDR2 SQIVND come from the germline V gene (reference sequence). The CDR3 here is CASSWTFPLSGANVLTF. In nucleotides, the CDR3 is TGTGCCAGTAGTTGGACCTTCCCCCTCTCTGGGGCCAACGTCCTGACTTTC.

This chain links TRBV6-5 with TRBJ2-1, with a weak D call TRBD2 (6 bases). The germline V gene encodes CDR1 MNHEY and CDR2 SVGAGI. There are 13 residues in the CDR3. With 5 bases removed from V and 9 bases from J, the gap between germline ends came to 14 bases. The CDR3 sequence is CASSKRRGGEQFF. The CDR3 DNA reads TGTGCCAGCAGTAAAAGGAGGGGTGGTGAGCAGTTCTTC.

Concerning this clone: This sample also contains other DNA sequences that code for the same CDR3. The chain couples TRBV5-6 to TRBJ2-5, with D possibly matching TRBD1 (6 bases). The germline V gene encodes CDR1 SGHDT and CDR2 YYEEEE. V shed 2 bases and J shed 5 bases, with 10 bases lying between them. The CDR3 totals 13 residues. The CDR3 DNA reads as TGTGCCAGCAGCTTAGGGGGACGGGAGACCCAGTACTTC. It is translated as CASSLGGRETQYF.

The chain recombines TRBV29-1 with TRBJ2-7, with D possibly being TRBD2 (5 bases). From germline, CDR1 is SQVTM and CDR2 ANQGSEA. This CDR3 is 11 amino acids long. Trimming took 4 bases from V and 5 from J, leaving 9 bases between them. The CDR3 sequence: CSVGVRDEQYF. The CDR3 nucleotides read TGCAGCGTTGGAGTGAGGGACGAGCAGTACTTC.

The rearrangement links TRBV10-3 to TRBJ2-1; TRBD1 matches 11 bases. The CDR3 has 18 residues. V was clipped by 0 bases and J by 8 bases; unmatched bases: 12. From germline, CDR1 is ENHRY and CDR2 SYGVKD. CDR3 region: CAISESDRTGGASDEQFF. CDR3 DNA sequence: TGTGCCATCAGTGAGTCGGATAGGACAGGGGGCGCTTCGGATGAGCAGTTCTTC.

This chain joins TRBV5-1 and TRBJ1-1, with D perhaps matching TRBD1 (5 bases). V gave up 3 bases and J gave up 5 bases, with 17 bases separating them. Germline V lookup: CDR1 SGHRS, CDR2 YFSETQ. This CDR3 is built from 15 residues. The CDR3 DNA reads as TGCGCCAGCAGCTGGGCTCCCACAGGCACGACTGAAGCTTTCTTT. Its translation: CASSWAPTGTTEAFF. The variable domain in full, completed from reference TRBV5-1 and TRBJ1-1, reads KAGVTQTPRYLIKTRGQQVTLSCSPISGHRSVSWYQQTPGQGLQFLFEYFSETQRNKGNFPGRFSGRQFSNSRSEMNVSTLELGDSALYLCASSWAPTGTTEAFFGQGTRLTVV.

The chain is built from TRBV4-1 and TRBJ2-7, with D possibly called TRBD1 or TRBD2 (6 bases each). V was trimmed by 5 bases and J by 4 bases, leaving 15 bases between them. CDR1 is MGHRA, CDR2 YSYEKL, per germline. The CDR3 has 14 amino acids. CDR3 in DNA: TGCGCCAGCAGCTCCCTGGTAGGGGGGTACGAGCAGTACTTC. Protein sequence: CASSSLVGGYEQYF.

This chain connects TRBV6-1 to TRBJ2-2; 12 bases match TRBD2. The CDR3 extends over 17 amino acids. The V and J ends lost 4 bases and 2 bases, in that order; junction bases with no gene match: 5. Germline CDR1 reads MNHNS; CDR2 reads SASEGT. The CDR3 region has the DNA TGTGCCAGCAGTGCAGGACTAGCGGGAACAAACACCGGGGAGCTGTTTTTT. Protein: CASSAGLAGTNTGELFF.

The J gene is TRBJ2-1, the V gene TRBV9; either TRBD1 or TRBD2 may fit D (7 bases each). The CDR3 is made up of 18 amino acids. Deletions cut 2 bases from V and 0 bases from J, with 18 bases between. The germline CDR1 and CDR2 sequences are SGDLS and YYNGEE. The CDR3 loop reads CASSVRGGQSSSYNEQFF. In nucleotides, the CDR3 is TGTGCCAGCAGCGTTAGGGGGGGACAGTCGAGCTCCTACAATGAGCAGTTCTTC.

The count of this clone is one. The chain employs TRBV29-1 and TRBJ2-1, with D possibly TRBD2 on 6 matching bases. CDR3 length: 15 residues. Germline V gene lookup returns CDR1 SQVTM and CDR2 ANQGSEA. Trimming left V 5 bases short and J 3 bases short, with 17 bases between. Here the CDR3 DNA reads TGCAGCGTTTTCGGGGAGGCCGCTAACTACAATGAGCAGTTCTTC. This encodes CSVFGEAANYNEQFF.

Concerning this clone itself: Sequence at one end of the junction differs from germline and may be a read error. The chain uses TRBV7-7 and TRBJ2-5; possibly TRBD1 for D (6 bases). In germline, CDR1 is SSHAT, CDR2 FNYEAQ (reference sequence). The length of the CDR3 is 14 residues. CDR3 in DNA: TGTGCTAGCAGCTTAGGGGACATCCGGGAGACCCAGTACTTC. Translation gives CASSLGDIRETQYF.